A selection of T cell receptor beta chains follows, all from one sample in a study of CD8 T cells in Susac syndrome. Using its own MiXCR run on the immunoSEQ multiplex PCR reads, TCRdb lists one record per CDR3 protein. The sample consists of about 160,000 distinct CDR3 sequences, about 94% of them appearing once. The sample comprised CD4+ T cells from PBMCs. The source is a human donor in good health. CDR3s include the opening cysteine and the closing phenylalanine or tryptophan. The order of the fields is V gene, D gene, clone size, J gene, CDR3 protein, CDR3 DNA. The D gene is left open where the match is weak. Size is stated for part of the rows, as once, few or many counts, or as a class when the clone is expanded.

V: TRBV2; D: -; size: -; J: TRBJ1-1; CDR3: CASSEFGMNTEAFF; DNA: TGTGCCAGCAGTGAATTTGGAATGAACACTGAAGCTTTCTTT
V: TRBV5-1; D: -; size: -; J: TRBJ1-1; CDR3: CASSLDTMNTEAFF; DNA: TGCGCCAGCAGCTTGGACACAATGAACACTGAAGCTTTCTTT
V: TRBV18; D: -; size: once; J: TRBJ1-1; CDR3: CASSPQQGYTEAFF; DNA: TGTGCCAGCTCACCACAACAGGGCTACACTGAAGCTTTCTTT
V: TRBV6-5; D: -; size: -; J: TRBJ2-7; CDR3: CASSYGLAKDYEQYF; DNA: TGTGCCAGCAGTTACGGGCTAGCAAAGGACTACGAGCAGTACTTC
V: TRBV3-1; D: -; size: once; J: TRBJ1-5; CDR3: CASSQELHQPQHF; DNA: TGTGCCAGCAGCCAAGAATTGCATCAGCCCCAGCATTTT
V: TRBV6-6; D: TRBD2; size: -; J: TRBJ2-7; CDR3: CASSLEAGRLSSEQYF; DNA: TGTGCCAGCAGTTTAGAAGCGGGGCGACTTAGTAGCGAGCAGTACTTC
V: TRBV20-1; D: TRBD1; size: -; J: TRBJ1-2; CDR3: CSTRQGIGGYTF; DNA: TGCAGTACCCGACAGGGAATTGGAGGCTACACCTTC
V: TRBV5-1; D: -; size: -; J: TRBJ2-5; CDR3: CASSLVEYSETQYF; DNA: TGCGCCAGCAGCTTGGTCGAGTACAGCGAGACCCAGTACTTC
V: TRBV11-3; D: TRBD1; size: -; J: TRBJ2-5; CDR3: CASSSSGTAYF; DNA: TGTGCCAGCAGCTCATCCGGGACAGCCTACTTC
V: TRBV4-2; D: -; size: -; J: TRBJ1-1; CDR3: CASSQAQGVSEAFF; DNA: TGTGCCAGCAGCCAAGCCCAGGGAGTTTCTGAAGCTTTCTTT
V: TRBV11-2; D: TRBD1; size: few; J: TRBJ2-7; CDR3: CASSLVQGAYEQYF; DNA: TGTGCCAGCAGCTTAGTTCAGGGGGCCTACGAGCAGTACTTC
V: TRBV10-3; D: -; size: -; J: TRBJ2-2; CDR3: CAISEGVRSTGELFF; DNA: TGTGCCATCAGTGAAGGGGTCAGGTCCACCGGGGAGCTGTTTTTT
V: TRBV4-2; D: -; size: -; J: TRBJ1-4; CDR3: CASSPPGRINEKLFF; DNA: TGTGCCAGCAGCCCGCCGGGACGGATAAATGAAAAACTGTTTTTT
V: TRBV6-5; D: TRBD2; size: -; J: TRBJ2-4; CDR3: CASSSSGGRVNIQYF; DNA: TGTGCCAGCAGTTCTAGCGGGGGGCGTGTAAACATTCAGTACTTC
V: TRBV3-1; D: -; size: -; J: TRBJ2-7; CDR3: CASSQVGQKTTYF; DNA: TGTGCCAGCAGCCAAGTGGGACAAAAGACGACGTACTTC
V: TRBV5-6; D: -; size: -; J: TRBJ2-7; CDR3: CASSFGLMGEQYF; DNA: TGTGCCAGCAGCTTCGGACTGATGGGGGAGCAGTACTTC
V: TRBV20-1; D: TRBD1; size: -; J: TRBJ2-5; CDR3: CSARDQGAGKTQYF; DNA: TGCAGTGCTAGAGATCAGGGGGCCGGGAAGACCCAGTACTTC
V: TRBV9; D: -; size: -; J: TRBJ1-6; CDR3: CASSVDASSYNSPLHF; DNA: TGTGCCAGCAGCGTAGATGCAAGCTCCTATAATTCCCCCCTCCACTTT
V: TRBV2; D: -; size: -; J: TRBJ1-4; CDR3: CASTEQGNNEKLFF; DNA: TGTGCCAGCACCGAACAAGGGAATAATGAAAAACTGTTTTTT
V: TRBV5-1; D: -; size: -; J: TRBJ2-2; CDR3: CASRSQGNTGELFF; DNA: TGCGCCAGCAGGAGTCAGGGTAACACCGGGGAGCTGTTTTTT
V: TRBV6-1; D: -; size: -; J: TRBJ2-7; CDR3: CASSVADGGLYEQYF; DNA: TGTGCCAGCAGTGTTGCGGACGGAGGCCTATACGAGCAGTACTTC
V: TRBV9; D: -; size: -; J: TRBJ2-7; CDR3: CASSVGSQFAEQYF; DNA: TGTGCCAGCAGCGTAGGCAGTCAATTTGCCGAGCAGTACTTC
V: TRBV5-1; D: TRBD1; size: -; J: TRBJ1-5; CDR3: CASSLGRGTNQPQHF; DNA: TGCGCCAGCAGCTTGGGCAGGGGGACCAATCAGCCCCAGCATTTT
V: TRBV5-1; D: -; size: once; J: TRBJ2-7; CDR3: CASSRSYSYEQYF; DNA: TGCGCCAGCAGTCGGTCCTACTCCTACGAGCAGTACTTC